These T cell receptor beta chains were read from a single sample in a study of shared clonotypes between healthy human individuals. Data came from immunoSEQ multiplex PCR; TCRdb stores just in-frame clones and leaves some out. This sample has over 2,000,000 clones; 93% occur once, and the top ten carry 1.5% to 2%. The sample comprised naive CD8+ T cells from PBMCs. All receptors come from a man between 18 and 35 years old in good health. Some clones in this sample may be carry-over from other donors' samples. Each CDR3 is given with its conserved first and last residue. D genes are given only for firm matches. The size field is filled for only some rows; it gives once, few, many or a size class.

.	.	TRBV2	TRBJ1-2	CASLLPGYGYTF	TGTGCCAGCCTTCTTCCAGGGTATGGCTACACCTTC
.	.	TRBV27	TRBJ2-1	CASSPFPESSYNEQFF	TGTGCCAGCAGTCCCTTCCCCGAGAGCTCCTACAATGAGCAGTTCTTC
TRBD1	.	TRBV7-9	TRBJ1-1	CASSVQGASVYEAFF	TGTGCCAGCAGCGTTCAGGGGGCGTCGGTCTATGAAGCTTTCTTT
TRBD2	.	TRBV19	TRBJ2-1	CASSRASGSHNEQFF	TGTGCCAGTAGTAGGGCTAGCGGGAGTCACAATGAGCAGTTCTTC
.	.	TRBV11-2	TRBJ1-5	CASSLGGFNQPQHF	TGTGCCAGCAGCTTAGGGGGCTTCAATCAGCCCCAGCATTTT
.	.	TRBV10-1	TRBJ1-2	CASSDIERSRVTKLYPGNGYTF	TGCGCCAGCAGTGATATTGAACGTTCCCGAGTAACGAAATTATACCCGGGTAATGGCTACACCTTC
TRBD2	once	TRBV29-1	TRBJ2-3	CSVENIAGVEDTQYF	TGCAGCGTTGAAAACATAGCGGGAGTAGAAGATACGCAGTATTTT
.	.	TRBV6-6	TRBJ2-5	CASSYSGGVTQYF	TGTGCCAGCAGTTACTCGGGAGGTGTGACCCAGTACTTC
.	.	TRBV13	TRBJ2-7	CASSLAEGFADNEQYF	TGTGCCAGCAGCTTGGCCGAGGGGTTTGCGGATAACGAGCAGTACTTC
.	.	TRBV29-1	TRBJ1-1	CSVEGSGLLEAFF	TGCAGCGTTGAGGGGTCAGGGTTACTGGAAGCTTTCTTT
TRBD2	.	TRBV29-1	TRBJ2-7	CSVVGGTSGYEQYF	TGCAGCGTCGTAGGGGGGACTAGCGGCTACGAGCAGTACTTC
.	.	TRBV19	TRBJ2-7	CASSILEGADEQYF	TGTGCCAGTAGTATATTGGAGGGGGCCGACGAGCAGTACTTC
TRBD2	.	TRBV9	TRBJ2-2	CASSVDSSGRSGTGELFF	TGTGCCAGCAGCGTAGATTCTAGCGGGAGGTCGGGCACCGGGGAGCTGTTTTTT
.	once	TRBV5-1	TRBJ1-3	CASSLAGGVGNTIYF	TGCGCCAGCAGCTTGGCCGGGGGAGTTGGAAACACCATATATTTT
.	.	TRBV4-1	TRBJ2-1	CASSPTGRHFGREQFF	TGCGCCAGCAGCCCGACAGGGAGGCATTTTGGGCGTGAGCAGTTCTTC
.	once	TRBV9	TRBJ2-7	CASSVGGEDEQYF	TGTGCCAGCAGCGTAGGGGGGGAGGACGAGCAGTACTTC
TRBD2	.	TRBV27	TRBJ2-7	CASSFSSGKVSYEQYF	TGTGCCAGCAGTTTCTCTAGCGGGAAAGTTAGCTACGAGCAGTACTTC
TRBD2	once	TRBV7-2	TRBJ2-3	CASSQTLPPLAGVTDTQYF	TGTGCCAGCAGCCAAACACTGCCCCCACTAGCGGGAGTCACAGATACGCAGTATTTT
.	once	TRBV6-1	TRBJ2-2	CASLINRERTGELFF	TGTGCCAGCCTTATCAACAGGGAGAGGACCGGGGAGCTGTTTTTT
.	.	TRBV7-9	TRBJ2-3	CASSPSIAGTDTQYF	TGTGCCAGCAGCCCTTCGATAGCGGGCACAGATACGCAGTATTTT
.	.	TRBV29-1	TRBJ1-2	CSDHRGANYGYTF	TGCAGCGACCACCGGGGAGCTAACTATGGCTACACCTTC
.	.	TRBV4-1	TRBJ2-3	CASSPGPRGLDTQYF	TGCGCCAGCAGCCCAGGGCCCCGAGGGCTTGATACGCAGTATTTT
.	.	TRBV19	TRBJ1-1	CASSMDRLNTEAFF	TGTGCCAGTAGTATGGATAGGTTGAACACTGAAGCTTTCTTT
TRBD2	.	TRBV28	TRBJ2-3	CASSRTGLAGFLPTDTQYF	TGTGCCAGCAGTCGGACGGGACTAGCGGGATTCTTGCCCACAGATACGCAGTATTTT
.	.	TRBV25-1	TRBJ2-7	CASSFMRGVSYEQYF	TGTGCCAGCAGCTTTATGAGAGGGGTCAGCTACGAGCAGTACTTC
.	.	TRBV9	TRBJ1-2	CASSLSPSSEGYTF	TGTGCCAGCAGCCTCTCCCCCTCGTCCGAAGGCTACACCTTC
.	.	TRBV18	TRBJ2-7	CASSSDRSYEQYF	TGTGCCAGCTCATCCGACAGGTCCTACGAGCAGTACTTC
.	.	TRBV5-1	TRBJ1-5	CASHPEIGKINYSNQPQHF	TGCGCCAGCCACCCCGAAATTGGAAAGATTAACTATAGCAATCAGCCCCAGCATTTT
.	.	TRBV13	TRBJ2-7	CASSLGSRGGDSYEQYF	TGTGCCAGCAGCTTAGGTTCGCGGGGCGGGGACTCCTACGAGCAGTACTTC
TRBD2	.	TRBV7-9	TRBJ2-1	CASSLGGLAGSDSYNEQFF	TGTGCCAGCAGCTTAGGAGGGCTAGCGGGGTCCGACTCCTACAATGAGCAGTTCTTC
.	.	TRBV27	TRBJ2-5	CASSPRSAYQETQYF	TGTGCCAGCAGTCCCCGTAGCGCGTACCAAGAGACCCAGTACTTC
.	.	TRBV7-6	TRBJ2-5	CASSPEWGDPGTGWSQYF	TGTGCCAGCAGCCCCGAGTGGGGGGACCCCGGGACCGGATGGTCCCAGTACTTC
.	.	TRBV30	TRBJ1-1	CAWSAGMNTEAFF	TGTGCCTGGAGTGCAGGGATGAACACTGAAGCTTTCTTT
.	.	TRBV11-2	TRBJ1-1	CASSLDRGTEAFF	TGTGCCAGCAGCTTAGATAGGGGGACTGAAGCTTTCTTT
TRBD2	.	TRBV7-9	TRBJ2-1	CASSSSSGIYNEQFF	TGTGCCAGCAGCTCTTCTAGCGGTATCTACAATGAGCAGTTCTTC
.	.	TRBV5-1	TRBJ2-7	CASSMAGYEQYF	TGCGCCAGCAGCATGGCCGGCTACGAGCAGTACTTC
.	.	TRBV29-1	TRBJ2-7	CSVLSGAYEQYF	TGCAGCGTCCTCAGTGGGGCGTACGAGCAGTACTTC
.	.	TRBV6-4	TRBJ1-4	CASSDWRATNEKLFF	TGTGCCAGCAGTGATTGGAGGGCAACTAATGAAAAACTGTTTTTT
.	.	TRBV2	TRBJ2-7	CASSMQAVRYEQYF	TGTGCCAGCAGCATGCAGGCTGTTAGGTACGAGCAGTACTTC
.	.	TRBV21-1	TRBJ2-4	CGSATSGKNIQYF	TGTGGAAGCGCCACTAGCGGAAAAAACATTCAGTACTTC
TRBD1	.	TRBV4-1	TRBJ2-2	CASSQHRGLVGELFF	TGCGCCAGCAGCCAACACAGGGGGCTCGTCGGGGAGCTGTTTTTT
TRBD2	.	TRBV2	TRBJ2-7	CASSDVTSGSYEQYF	TGTGCCAGCAGTGACGTGACTAGCGGGAGTTACGAGCAGTACTTC
.	.	TRBV9	TRBJ2-1	CASSVDIGGISYNEQFF	TGTGCCAGCAGCGTAGACATCGGGGGAATATCATACAATGAGCAGTTCTTC
.	.	TRBV27	TRBJ1-5	CASSLLGGDQPQHF	TGTGCCAGCAGTTTATTAGGAGGGGATCAGCCCCAGCATTTT
TRBD2	.	TRBV4-2	TRBJ2-1	CASSQDPSGRAPNNEQFF	TGTGCCAGCAGCCAAGATCCGAGCGGGAGGGCCCCAAACAATGAGCAGTTCTTC
TRBD1	.	TRBV27	TRBJ2-2	CASSFRDRGGTGELFF	TGTGCCAGCAGTTTCCGGGACAGGGGCGGCACCGGGGAGCTGTTTTTT
TRBD2	.	TRBV9	TRBJ2-3	CASSVRWTSGYTDTQYF	TGTGCCAGCAGCGTGCGTTGGACTAGCGGATACACAGATACGCAGTATTTT
.	.	TRBV28	TRBJ2-1	CASSLLTYNEQFF	TGTGCCAGCAGTTTACTGACTTACAATGAGCAGTTCTTC
TRBD1	.	TRBV11-2	TRBJ2-7	CASSFHRGRSHLGEQYF	TGTGCCAGCAGCTTTCACAGGGGGCGATCTCATTTGGGCGAGCAGTACTTC
.	.	TRBV27	TRBJ1-1	CASSLMGGNTEAFF	TGTGCCAGCAGTTTAATGGGGGGCAACACTGAAGCTTTCTTT
.	.	TRBV7-2	TRBJ2-2	CASSSRTIPGELFF	TGTGCCAGCAGCTCCCGGACTATTCCCGGGGAGCTGTTTTTT
TRBD1	.	TRBV6-5	TRBJ1-2	CASSWDRGDYGYTF	TGTGCCAGCAGTTGGGACAGGGGAGACTATGGCTACACCTTC
TRBD1	.	TRBV7-9	TRBJ2-3	CASSLEGQGGYTDTQYF	TGTGCCAGCAGCTTAGAGGGACAGGGGGGATACACAGATACGCAGTATTTT
.	.	TRBV6-5	TRBJ1-4	CASSRVPRAEKLFF	TGTGCCAGCAGCCGTGTCCCTAGGGCTGAAAAACTGTTTTTT
TRBD2	.	TRBV5-5	TRBJ2-7	CASGAGGLYEQYF	TGTGCCAGCGGAGCGGGAGGCCTCTACGAGCAGTACTTC
TRBD1	.	TRBV13	TRBJ2-7	CASSLGQGNEQYF	TGTGCCAGCAGCTTAGGACAGGGGAACGAGCAGTACTTC
TRBD1	.	TRBV4-1	TRBJ2-7	CASSQEGTVAYEQYF	TGCGCCAGCAGCCAAGAGGGGACAGTGGCCTACGAGCAGTACTTC
TRBD2	.	TRBV4-1	TRBJ2-1	CASSHYTRGGSYNEQFF	TGCGCCAGCAGCCATTACACCCGAGGCGGGAGCTACAATGAGCAGTTCTTC
.	once	TRBV15	TRBJ2-7	CATSPNGGSYEQYF	TGTGCCACCAGCCCCAACGGGGGCTCCTACGAGCAGTACTTC
TRBD1	.	TRBV9	TRBJ2-7	CASSVAGTGRWAEQYF	TGTGCCAGCAGCGTAGCCGGGACAGGGAGGTGGGCCGAGCAGTACTTC